This T cell receptor (beta chain) originates from a study of T cell changes during pregnancy in multiple sclerosis. Germline V gene data show CDR1 as KGHSH and CDR2 as LQKENI. Trimming took 1 base from V and 11 from J; bases not matched to a gene: 15. This CDR3 comprises 16 residues. The protocol was immunoSEQ multiplex PCR, while the TCRdb copy is restricted to in-frame clones and leaves out a portion. The sample yields tens of thousands of clones, approximately 92% seen once. The genes are TRBV18 and TRBJ2-5, with 8 bases lining up with TRBD1. The receptor's source is a female donor with multiple sclerosis, enrolled in a pregnancy study. The specimen comprised CD4+ T cells from peripheral blood mononuclear cells, sampled in the third trimester of pregnancy. The chain's CDR3 is CASSPLTGTGLQRQYF. The CDR3 DNA reads as TGTGCCAGCTCACCACTGACCGGGACAGGTCTTCAGCGTCAGTACTTC.